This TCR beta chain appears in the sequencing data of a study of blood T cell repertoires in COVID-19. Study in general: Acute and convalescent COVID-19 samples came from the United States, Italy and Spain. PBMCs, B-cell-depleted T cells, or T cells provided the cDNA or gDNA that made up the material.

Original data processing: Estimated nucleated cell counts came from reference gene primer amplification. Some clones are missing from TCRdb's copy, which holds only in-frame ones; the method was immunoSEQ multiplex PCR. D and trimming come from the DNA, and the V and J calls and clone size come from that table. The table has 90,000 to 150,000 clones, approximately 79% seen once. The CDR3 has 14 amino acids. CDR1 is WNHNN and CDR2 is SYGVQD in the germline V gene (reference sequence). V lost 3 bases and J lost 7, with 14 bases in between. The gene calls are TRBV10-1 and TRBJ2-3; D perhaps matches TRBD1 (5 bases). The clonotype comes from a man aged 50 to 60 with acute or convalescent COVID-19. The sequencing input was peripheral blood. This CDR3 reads CASSDGRVGNTQYF. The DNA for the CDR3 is TGCGCCAGCAGTGATGGCAGGGTTGGGAATACGCAGTATTTT.